This T cell receptor (beta chain) was recovered during a study of tumor T cells in aggressive B-cell lymphoma. Data came from immunoSEQ multiplex PCR; TCRdb stores just in-frame clones and leaves some out. Of more than 7,000 clones listed, more than 75% were seen once; the top ten hold 3% to 4%. Germline V gene data show CDR1 as SEHNR and CDR2 as FQNEAQ (reference sequence). The length of the CDR3 is 14 residues. V gave up 5 bases and J gave up 7 bases, with 14 bases separating them. The origin of this receptor is an adult with diffuse large B cell lymphoma. This sequence joins TRBV7-9 and TRBJ1-4; D perhaps matches TRBD1 (5 bases). Sequencing was carried out using tumor tissue. CDR3 amino acids: CASSRAGRGEKLFF. Here the CDR3 DNA reads TGTGCCAGCAGCCGGGCAGGGAGGGGTGAAAAACTGTTTTTT.